This record concerns one T cell receptor beta chain sequence. This sample was taken from a study of technical replicates of blood from a few donors. V dropped 1 base and J dropped 0 bases, with 10 bases sitting between them. The germline V gene has CDR1 LGHNA and CDR2 YSLEER. The CDR3 covers 15 residues. Repertoires were generated with immunoSEQ multiplex PCR, while TCRdb's copy carries only in-frame clones and drops some. The sample consists of about 72,000 clones, about nine tenths of them appearing once. This chain joins TRBV4-3 and TRBJ2-7; possible D gene TRBD2, 6 bases. This sequence was found in a human donor in good health. The specimen was T cells isolated from PBMCs. CDR3 region: CASSQGRGTSYEQYF. The CDR3 nucleotides are TGCGCCAGCAGCCAAGGACGCGGGACCTCCTACGAGCAGTACTTC.